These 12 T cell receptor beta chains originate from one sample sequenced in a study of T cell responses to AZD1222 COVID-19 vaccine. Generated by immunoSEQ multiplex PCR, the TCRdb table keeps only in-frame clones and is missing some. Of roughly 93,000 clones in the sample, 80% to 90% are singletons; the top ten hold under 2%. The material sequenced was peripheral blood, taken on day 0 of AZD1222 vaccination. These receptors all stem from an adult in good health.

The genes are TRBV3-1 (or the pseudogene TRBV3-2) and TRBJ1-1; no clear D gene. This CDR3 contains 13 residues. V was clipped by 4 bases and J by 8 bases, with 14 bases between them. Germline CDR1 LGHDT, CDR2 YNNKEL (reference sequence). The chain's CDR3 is CASSPSVEAEAFF. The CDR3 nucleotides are TGTGCCAGCAGCCCCTCCGTTGAGGCCGAAGCTTTCTTT.

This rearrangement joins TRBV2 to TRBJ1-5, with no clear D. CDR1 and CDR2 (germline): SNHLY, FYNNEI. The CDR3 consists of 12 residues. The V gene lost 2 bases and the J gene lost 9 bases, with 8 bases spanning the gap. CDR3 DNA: TGTGCCAGCAGTGAACCCGGGCGGCCCCAGCATTTT. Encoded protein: CASSEPGRPQHF.

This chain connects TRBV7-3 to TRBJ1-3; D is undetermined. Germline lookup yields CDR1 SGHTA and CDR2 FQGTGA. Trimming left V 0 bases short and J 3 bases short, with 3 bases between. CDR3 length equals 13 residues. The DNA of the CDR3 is TGTGCCAGCAGCTTAACTGATGGAAACACCATATATTTT. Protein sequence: CASSLTDGNTIYF.

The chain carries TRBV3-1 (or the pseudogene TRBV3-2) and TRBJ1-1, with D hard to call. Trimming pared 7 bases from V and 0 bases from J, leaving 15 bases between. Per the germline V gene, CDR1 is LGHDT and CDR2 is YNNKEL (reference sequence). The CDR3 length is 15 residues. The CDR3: CASTPRTDLNTEAFF. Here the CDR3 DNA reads TGTGCCAGCACCCCACGAACAGACTTGAACACTGAAGCTTTCTTT.

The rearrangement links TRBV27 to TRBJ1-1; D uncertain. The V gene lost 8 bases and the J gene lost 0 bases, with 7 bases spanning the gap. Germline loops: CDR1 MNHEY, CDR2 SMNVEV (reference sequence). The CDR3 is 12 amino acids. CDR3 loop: CASGGLNTEAFF. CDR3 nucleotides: TGTGCCAGCGGTGGATTGAACACTGAAGCTTTCTTT.

For the CDR3, the DNA is TGTGCCAGCAGCCTCGCGAGCGGGGGGGCCGGCTACGAGCAGTACTTC. Encoded protein: CASSLASGGAGYEQYF. The rearrangement links TRBV7-3 to TRBJ2-7; 10 bases match TRBD2. Germline values: CDR1 SGHTA, CDR2 FQGTGA. Trimming took 5 bases from V and 3 from J; bases not matched to a gene: 10. The CDR3 spans 16 residues.

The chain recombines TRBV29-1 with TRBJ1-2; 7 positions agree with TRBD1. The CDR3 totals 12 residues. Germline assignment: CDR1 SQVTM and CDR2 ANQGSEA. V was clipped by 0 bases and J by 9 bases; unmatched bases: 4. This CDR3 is CSVEETGYSYTF. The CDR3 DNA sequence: TGCAGCGTTGAAGAGACAGGGTATAGCTACACCTTC.

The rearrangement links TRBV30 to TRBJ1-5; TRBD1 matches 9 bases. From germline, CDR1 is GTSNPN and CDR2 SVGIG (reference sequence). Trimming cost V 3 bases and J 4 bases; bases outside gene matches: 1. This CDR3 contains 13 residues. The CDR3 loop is CAWRGQGNQPQHF. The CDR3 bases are TGTGCCTGGAGGGGACAGGGAAATCAGCCCCAGCATTTT.

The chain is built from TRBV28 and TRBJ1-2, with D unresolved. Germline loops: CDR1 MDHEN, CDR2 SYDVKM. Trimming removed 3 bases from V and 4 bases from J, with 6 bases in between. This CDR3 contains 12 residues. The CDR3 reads CASSFFLYGYTF. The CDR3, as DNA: TGTGCCAGCAGTTTTTTCCTCTATGGCTACACCTTC.

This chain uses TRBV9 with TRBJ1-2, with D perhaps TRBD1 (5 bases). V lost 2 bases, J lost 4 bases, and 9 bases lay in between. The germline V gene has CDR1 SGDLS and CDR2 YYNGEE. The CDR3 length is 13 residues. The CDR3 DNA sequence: TGTGCCAGCAGCGTTGGGGGTCCCTATGGCTACACCTTC. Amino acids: CASSVGGPYGYTF.

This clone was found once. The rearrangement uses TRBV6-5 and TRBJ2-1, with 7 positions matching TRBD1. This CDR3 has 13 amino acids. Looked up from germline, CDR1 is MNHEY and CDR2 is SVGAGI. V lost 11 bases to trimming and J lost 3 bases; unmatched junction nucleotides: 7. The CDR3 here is CAAGQDSYNEQFF. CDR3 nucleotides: TGTGCCGCAGGACAGGATAGCTACAATGAGCAGTTCTTC.

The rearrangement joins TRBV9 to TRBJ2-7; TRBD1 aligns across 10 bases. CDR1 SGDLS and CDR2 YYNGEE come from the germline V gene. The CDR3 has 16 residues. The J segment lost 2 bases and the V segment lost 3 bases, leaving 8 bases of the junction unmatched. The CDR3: CASSGDGDRGTYEQYF. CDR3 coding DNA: TGTGCCAGCAGCGGGGACGGGGACAGGGGAACCTACGAGCAGTACTTC.